This TCR beta chain was observed in a study of STAT5B mutations in CD4+ large granular lymphocyte leukemia (dated by TCRdb to 2021 to 2024). Describing the broader study: Among healthy controls, the CDR3 'QG' motif was associated with a particular HLA allele. The study compared the TCRbeta repertoires of patients with CD4+ T-cell large granular lymphocyte leukemia against those of healthy blood donors. Flow cytometry performed on FACSCanto II or FACSVerse showed that the purified fractions had more than 95% purity among lymphocytes.

The immunoSEQ assay at survey resolution was used to sequence TCRbeta rearrangements from genomic DNA. The authors' pipeline ran thus. In the TCR sequencing data, the smallest productive clonotype frequency that could be detected was 2.59 x 10-5. Only productive TCRbeta rearrangements, defined as complete and in-frame sequences, were included in the analyses. The clonality of each sample was calculated as Simpson clonality in the immunoSEQ Analyzer version 3.0. Clones were categorized by frequency as very rare, small, medium, large (1-20%) or hyperexpanded (>20%). Generation probabilities were estimated with OLGA 1.2.3, V-gene circos plots were made with VDJtools, specificities were searched in VDJdb, and CDR3 motifs were identified with GLIPH. As stored in TCRdb, this immuneACCESS dataset retains in-frame rearrangements with V and J assigned. A fraction of the clones does not appear; measured against another copy, unresolved V genes explain less than half of the discrepancy, and the remainder lacks a known reason. V, J and clone size derive from that table, while D and trimming were established from the DNA sequence. The sample table lists 45,000 or so clones, 70% to 90% of them with a count of one. The ten largest clones represent about 3% of the sample.

Broader findings and caveats from the paper: Main leukemic clonotypes were private to each patient, although 20% to 25% of the main leukemic clonotypes were found at low frequency in the non-leukemic repertoires of other patients. The data were not HLA-matched, and the relatively small sample size could explain the higher clonality seen in CD4+ compared with CD8+ T-LGLL. TRBV06-family usage was enriched among the top patient clones (8/27) compared with healthy controls (2/35). Compared with healthy CD4+ repertoires, CD4-sorted patient repertoires appeared more clonal, and this difference remained even after the putative leukemic clones were removed.

A word on this clone: Its target antigen remains unknown. No per-base quality is available; no much larger clone lies one base away.

The germline V gene (reference sequence) gives CDR1 as MNHEY and CDR2 as SMNVEV. The CDR3 runs 16 amino acids, cysteine and phenylalanine included. The CDR3 DNA has 48 bases and is translated from base 1. V and J are truncated by 2 bases and 1 base respectively, leaving an intervening sequence of 11 bases. Buffy coats from some 35 blood donors, supplied by the Finnish Red Cross blood service, were used as healthy controls. All TCR-sequenced material derived from peripheral blood: patient blood samples and healthy donor buffy coats. Ficoll-Hypaque gradient centrifugation was used to isolate peripheral blood mononuclear cells. Magnetic purification was used to isolate CD4+ cells from the buffy coats of the healthy controls. The Gentra Puregene Cell and Tissue kit was used for genomic DNA extraction, and quantification was performed on a Qubit 2.0 fluorometer.

This clonotype was obtained from a human donor in good health. Sequencing used CD4+ T cells from blood buffy coats. Recombination connected TRBV27 to TRBJ2-2; the D gene is not confidently resolved. The CDR3 has the sequence CASSLPNARNTGELFF. DNA sequence: TGTGCCAGCAGTTTACCTAACGCCAGGAACACCGGGGAGCTGTTTTTT.